This TCR beta chain was sequenced in a study of OX40 agonist ivuxolimab in advanced cancers. Across the whole study: Earlier anti-PD-1, anti-PD-L1 or anti-CTLA-4 therapy was permitted; roughly 40% had received some. Findings and limits, study-wide: Clonal expansion was seen in CD4+ and CD8+ blood T cells by week 6 at 0.1 to 3.0 mg/kg.

With respect to this clone: What it recognizes is unknown.

The V and J ends lost 2 bases and 6 bases, in that order; junction bases with no gene match: 0. The germline V gene encodes CDR1 SGHTA and CDR2 FQGNSA. This CDR3 has 12 amino acids. Sequencing used immunoSEQ multiplex PCR; TCRdb keeps in-frame clones, though not all of them. The repertoire holds approximately 45,000 clones, with approximately 86% as singletons. The sequences come from CD4+ or CD8+ T cells sorted from blood, collected in a trial of the OX40 agonist ivuxolimab. The clonotype comes from an adult with an advanced solid tumor such as melanoma, head and neck, liver or kidney cancer. The chain recombines TRBV7-2 with TRBJ1-2, with TRBD1 matching over 7 bases. In DNA form, the CDR3 reads TGTGCCAGCAGCTTAACAGGGGATGGCTACACCTTC. Translation gives CASSLTGDGYTF.